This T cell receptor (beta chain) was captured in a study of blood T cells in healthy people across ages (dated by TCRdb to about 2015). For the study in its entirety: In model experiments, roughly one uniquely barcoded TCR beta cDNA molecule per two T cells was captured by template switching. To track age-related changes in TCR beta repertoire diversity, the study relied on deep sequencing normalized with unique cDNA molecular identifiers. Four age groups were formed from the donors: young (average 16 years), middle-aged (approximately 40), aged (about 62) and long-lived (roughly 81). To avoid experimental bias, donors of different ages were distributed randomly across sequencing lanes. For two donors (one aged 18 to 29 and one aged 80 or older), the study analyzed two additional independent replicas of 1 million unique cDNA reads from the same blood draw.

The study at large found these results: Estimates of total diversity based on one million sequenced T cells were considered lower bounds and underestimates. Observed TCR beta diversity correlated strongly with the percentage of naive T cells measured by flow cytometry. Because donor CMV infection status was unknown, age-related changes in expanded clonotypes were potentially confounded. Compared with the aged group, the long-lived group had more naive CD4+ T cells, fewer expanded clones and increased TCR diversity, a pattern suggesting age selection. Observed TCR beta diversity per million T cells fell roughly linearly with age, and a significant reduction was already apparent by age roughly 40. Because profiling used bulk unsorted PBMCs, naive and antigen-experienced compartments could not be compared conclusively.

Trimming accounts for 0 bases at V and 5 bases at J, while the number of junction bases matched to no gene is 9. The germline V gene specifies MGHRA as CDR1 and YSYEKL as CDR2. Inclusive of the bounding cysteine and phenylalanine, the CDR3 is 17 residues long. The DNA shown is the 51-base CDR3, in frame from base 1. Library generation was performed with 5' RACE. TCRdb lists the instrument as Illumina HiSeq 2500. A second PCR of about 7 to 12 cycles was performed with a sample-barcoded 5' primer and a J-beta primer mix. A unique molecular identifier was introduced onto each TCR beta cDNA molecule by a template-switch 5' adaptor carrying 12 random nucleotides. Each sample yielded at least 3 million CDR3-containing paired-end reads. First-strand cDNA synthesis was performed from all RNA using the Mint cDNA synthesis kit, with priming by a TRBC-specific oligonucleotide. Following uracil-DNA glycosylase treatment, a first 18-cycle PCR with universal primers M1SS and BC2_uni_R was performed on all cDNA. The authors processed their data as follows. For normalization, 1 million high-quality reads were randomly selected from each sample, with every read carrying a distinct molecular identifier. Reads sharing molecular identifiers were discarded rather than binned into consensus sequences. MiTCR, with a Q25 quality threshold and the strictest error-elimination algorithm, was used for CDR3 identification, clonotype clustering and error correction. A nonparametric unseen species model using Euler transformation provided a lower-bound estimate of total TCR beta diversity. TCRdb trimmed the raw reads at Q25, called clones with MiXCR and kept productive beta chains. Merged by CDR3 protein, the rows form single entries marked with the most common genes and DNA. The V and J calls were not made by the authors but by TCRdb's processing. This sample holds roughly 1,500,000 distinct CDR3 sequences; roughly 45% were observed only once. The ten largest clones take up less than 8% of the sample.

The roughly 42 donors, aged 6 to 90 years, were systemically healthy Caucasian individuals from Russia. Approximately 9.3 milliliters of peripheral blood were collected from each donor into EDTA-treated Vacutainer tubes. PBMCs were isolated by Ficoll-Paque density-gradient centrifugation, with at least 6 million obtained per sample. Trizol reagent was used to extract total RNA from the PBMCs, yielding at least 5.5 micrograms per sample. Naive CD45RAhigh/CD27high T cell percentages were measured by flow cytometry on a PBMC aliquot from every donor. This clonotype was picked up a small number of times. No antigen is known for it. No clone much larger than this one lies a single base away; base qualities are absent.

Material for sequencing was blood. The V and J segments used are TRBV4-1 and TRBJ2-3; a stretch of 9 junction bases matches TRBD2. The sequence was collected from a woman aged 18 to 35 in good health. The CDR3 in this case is CASSQDRGGLAEDTQYF. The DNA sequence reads TGCGCCAGCAGCCAAGATCGTGGGGGACTAGCCGAAGATACGCAGTATTTT.